Listed here is a single TCR beta chain. Its target is not known. This record belongs to a study of somatic mutations in cytotoxic T cells in rheumatoid arthritis. Points from the study as a whole: Antigenic targets recognized by the expanded CD8+ clones remained undetermined.

The V gene lost 0 bases and the J gene lost 3 bases, with 3 bases spanning the gap. CDR3 size: 13 residues. Germline V gene sequence: CDR1 SGDLS, CDR2 YYNGEE. Here immunoSEQ multiplex PCR was the method, and the copy in TCRdb shows in-frame clones only, minus some. The sample has some 16,000 clones, roughly 73% seen once. Both CD4+ and CD8+ cells were separated through positive magnetic bead selection, and their purity was verified using flow cytometry. This rearrangement joins TRBV9 to TRBJ2-2; no clear D. This TCR was sampled from an adult with rheumatoid arthritis. The sample taken for sequencing was CD8+ T cells sorted from blood. CDR3 protein: CASSVGDTGELFF. The CDR3 DNA sequence: TGTGCCAGCAGCGTAGGGGACACCGGGGAGCTGTTTTTT.